The subject of this entry is one T cell receptor beta chain. Clones were sequenced by immunoSEQ multiplex PCR, and TCRdb holds only the in-frame ones, with some missing. The table has 720,000 or so clones, roughly 85% seen once. The sample belongs to a study of shared T cell receptors in the human thymus. Per germline, CDR1 SGHRS and CDR2 YFSETQ. The V segment lost 3 bases and the J segment 2 bases; nucleotides outside the gene matches: 3. The length of the CDR3 is 14 residues. The same data also contributed to another study, on human thymus T cells. As that report states: Immunologically healthy infants in Finland undergoing congenital heart defect surgery were the donors. Resections were taken during corrective heart surgery, and the thymus tissue came from these. V and J genes seemed to be used with bias in thymic and blood repertoires. Related research reported highly overlapping thymic repertoires among unrelated individuals.

V usage is TRBV5-1 and J usage is TRBJ2-7; TRBD1 matches 9 bases. This receptor was identified in a girl under three years old with a congenital heart defect. The sequenced sample consisted of thymocytes. The CDR3 coding sequence is TGCGCCAGCAGCTCGGGACAGGGCCCCTACGAGCAGTACTTC. Amino acid sequence: CASSSGQGPYEQYF. Using reference TRBV5-1 and TRBJ2-7 for the parts outside the CDR3, the full variable domain is KAGVTQTPRYLIKTRGQQVTLSCSPISGHRSVSWYQQTPGQGLQFLFEYFSETQRNKGNFPGRFSGRQFSNSRSEMNVSTLELGDSALYLCASSSGQGPYEQYFGPGTRLTVT.